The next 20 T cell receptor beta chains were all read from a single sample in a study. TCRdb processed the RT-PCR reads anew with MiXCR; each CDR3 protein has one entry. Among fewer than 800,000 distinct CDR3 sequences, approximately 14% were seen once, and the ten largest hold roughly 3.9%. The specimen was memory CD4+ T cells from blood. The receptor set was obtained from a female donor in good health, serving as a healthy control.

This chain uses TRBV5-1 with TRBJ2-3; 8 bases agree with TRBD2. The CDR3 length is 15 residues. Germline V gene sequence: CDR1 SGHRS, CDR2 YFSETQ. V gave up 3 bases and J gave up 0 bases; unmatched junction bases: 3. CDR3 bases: TGCGCCAGCAGCTCGCTAGCGGGTAGCACAGATACGCAGTATTTT. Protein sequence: CASSSLAGSTDTQYF.

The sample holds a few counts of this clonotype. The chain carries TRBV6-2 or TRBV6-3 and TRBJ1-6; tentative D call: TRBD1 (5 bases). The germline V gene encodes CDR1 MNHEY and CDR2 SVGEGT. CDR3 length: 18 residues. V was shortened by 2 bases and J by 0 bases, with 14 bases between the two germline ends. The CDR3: CASSYLGPRSSYNSPLHF. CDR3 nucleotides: TGTGCCAGCAGTTACCTGGGACCGAGGAGCTCCTATAATTCACCCCTCCACTTT.

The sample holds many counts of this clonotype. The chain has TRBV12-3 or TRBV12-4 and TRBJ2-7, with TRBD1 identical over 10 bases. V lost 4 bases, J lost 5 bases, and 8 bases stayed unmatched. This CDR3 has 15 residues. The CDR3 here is CASSSPDRGVHEQYF. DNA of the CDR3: TGTGCCAGCAGTTCCCCGGACAGGGGGGTCCACGAGCAGTACTTC.

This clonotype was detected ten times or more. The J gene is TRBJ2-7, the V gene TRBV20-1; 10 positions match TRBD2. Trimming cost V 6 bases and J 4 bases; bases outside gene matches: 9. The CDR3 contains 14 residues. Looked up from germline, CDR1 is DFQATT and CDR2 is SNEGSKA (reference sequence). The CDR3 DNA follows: TGCAGTGCCCCCCGGGCTAGCGGGAGTTACGAGCAGTACTTC. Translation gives CSAPRASGSYEQYF.

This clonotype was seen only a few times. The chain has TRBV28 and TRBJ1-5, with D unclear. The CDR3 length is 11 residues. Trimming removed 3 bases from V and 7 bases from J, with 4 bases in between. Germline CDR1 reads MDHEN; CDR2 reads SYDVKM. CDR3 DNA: TGTGCCAGCAGTTTTAAACAGCCCCAGCATTTT. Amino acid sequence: CASSFKQPQHF.

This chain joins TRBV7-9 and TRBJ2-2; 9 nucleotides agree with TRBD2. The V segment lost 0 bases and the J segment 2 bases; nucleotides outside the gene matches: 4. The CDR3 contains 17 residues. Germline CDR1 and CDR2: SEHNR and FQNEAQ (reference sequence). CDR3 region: CASSLAASGTNTGELFF. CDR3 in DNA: TGTGCCAGCAGCTTAGCTGCTAGCGGGACTAACACCGGGGAGCTGTTTTTT. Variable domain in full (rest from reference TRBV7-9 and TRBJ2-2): DTGVSQNPRHKITKRGQNVTFRCDPISEHNRLYWYRQTLGQGPEFLTYFQNEAQLEKSRLLSDRFSAERPKGSFSTLEIQRTEQGDSAMYLCASSLAASGTNTGELFFGEGSRLTVL.

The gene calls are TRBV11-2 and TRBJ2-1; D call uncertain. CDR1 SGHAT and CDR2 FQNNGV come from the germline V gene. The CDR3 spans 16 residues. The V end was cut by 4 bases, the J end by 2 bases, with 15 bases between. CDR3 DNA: TGTGCCAGCAGCTCCCCCCACCGGATACCCTACAATGAGCAGTTCTTC. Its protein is CASSSPHRIPYNEQFF.

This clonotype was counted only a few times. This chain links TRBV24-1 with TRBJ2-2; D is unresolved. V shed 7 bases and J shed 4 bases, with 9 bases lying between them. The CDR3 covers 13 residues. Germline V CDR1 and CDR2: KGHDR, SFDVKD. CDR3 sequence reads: CATSWGSTGELFF. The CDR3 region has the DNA TGTGCCACCAGCTGGGGATCCACCGGGGAGCTGTTTTTT.

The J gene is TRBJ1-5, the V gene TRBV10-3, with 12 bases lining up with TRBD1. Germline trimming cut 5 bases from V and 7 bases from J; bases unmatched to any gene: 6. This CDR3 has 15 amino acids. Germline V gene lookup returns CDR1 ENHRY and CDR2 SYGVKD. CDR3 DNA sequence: TGTGCCATCAGTACCGGGACAGGGGGCGAACAGCCCCAGCATTTT. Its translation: CAISTGTGGEQPQHF.

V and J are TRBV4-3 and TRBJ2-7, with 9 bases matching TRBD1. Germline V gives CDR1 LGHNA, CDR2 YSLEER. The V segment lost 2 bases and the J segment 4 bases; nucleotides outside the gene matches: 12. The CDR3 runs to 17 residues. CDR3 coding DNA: TGCGCCAGCAGCCAACTCGCCTATGGGACAGGGTCATACGAGCAGTACTTC. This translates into CASSQLAYGTGSYEQYF.

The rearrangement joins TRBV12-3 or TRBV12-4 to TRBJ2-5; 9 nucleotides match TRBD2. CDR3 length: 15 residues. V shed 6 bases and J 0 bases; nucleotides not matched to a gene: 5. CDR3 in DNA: TGTGCCAGCAGGATAGCGGGAGCGAACCAAGAGACCCAGTACTTC. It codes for CASRIAGANQETQYF.

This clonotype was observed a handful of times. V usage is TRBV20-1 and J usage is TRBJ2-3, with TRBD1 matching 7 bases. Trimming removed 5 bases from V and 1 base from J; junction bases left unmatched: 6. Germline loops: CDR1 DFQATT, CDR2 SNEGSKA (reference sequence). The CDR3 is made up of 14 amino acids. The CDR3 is CSAQWTGGTDTQYF. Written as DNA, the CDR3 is TGCAGTGCTCAGTGGACAGGTGGCACAGATACGCAGTATTTT.

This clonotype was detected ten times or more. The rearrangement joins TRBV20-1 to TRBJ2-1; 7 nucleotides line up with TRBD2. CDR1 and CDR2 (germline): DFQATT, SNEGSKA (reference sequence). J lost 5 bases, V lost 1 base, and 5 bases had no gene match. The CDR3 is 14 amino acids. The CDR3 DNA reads TGCAGTGCTAGAGCAGCGGGATTTAACAATGAGCAGTTCTTC. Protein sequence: CSARAAGFNNEQFF.

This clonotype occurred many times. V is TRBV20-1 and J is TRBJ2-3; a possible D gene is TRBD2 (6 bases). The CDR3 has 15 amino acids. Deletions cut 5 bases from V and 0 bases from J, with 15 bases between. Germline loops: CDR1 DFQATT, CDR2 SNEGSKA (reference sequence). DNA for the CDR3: TGCAGTGCTTTTACGGGCAGCGGGAGCACAGATACGCAGTATTTT. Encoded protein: CSAFTGSGSTDTQYF.

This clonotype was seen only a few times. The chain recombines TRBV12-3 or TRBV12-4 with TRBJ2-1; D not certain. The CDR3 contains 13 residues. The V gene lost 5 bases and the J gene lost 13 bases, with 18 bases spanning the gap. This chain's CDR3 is CASSRMVRALQFF. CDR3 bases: TGTGCCAGCAGTCGTATGGTCCGGGCCCTACAGTTCTTC.

The CDR3 loop reads CASARRGYEAVNEQFF. The DNA for the CDR3 is TGTGCCAGCGCCAGACGTGGCTACGAGGCGGTCAATGAGCAGTTCTTC. The chain couples TRBV6-1 to TRBJ2-1; D uncertain. V lost 8 bases, J lost 6 bases, and 23 bases lay in between. The CDR3 is 16 residues long. Germline V CDR1 and CDR2: MNHNS, SASEGT.

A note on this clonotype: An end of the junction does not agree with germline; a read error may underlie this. In nucleotides, the CDR3 is TGTGCCAGCAGCCAACAGGGAGCAGATAGGCAGTATTTT. Its protein product is CASSQQGADRQYF. V gene TRBV14 combines with J gene TRBJ2-3; the D call may be TRBD1 or TRBD2 (5 bases each). The germline V gene has CDR1 SGHDN and CDR2 FVKESK. This CDR3 contains 13 residues.

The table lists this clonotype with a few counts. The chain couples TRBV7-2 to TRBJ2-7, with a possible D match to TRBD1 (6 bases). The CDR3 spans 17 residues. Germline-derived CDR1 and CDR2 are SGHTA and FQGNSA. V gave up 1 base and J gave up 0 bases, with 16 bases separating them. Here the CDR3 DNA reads TGTGCCAGCAGCTTAGATTCGGGCAGGGGCGGCTCCTACGAGCAGTACTTC. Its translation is CASSLDSGRGGSYEQYF.

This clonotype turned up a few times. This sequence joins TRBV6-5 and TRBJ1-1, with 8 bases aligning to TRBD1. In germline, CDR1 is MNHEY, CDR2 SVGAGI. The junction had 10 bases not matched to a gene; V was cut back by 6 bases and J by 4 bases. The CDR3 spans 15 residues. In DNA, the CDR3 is TGTGCCAGCAGCCGCGGCAGGGGGCAAGGCACTGAAGCTTTCTTT. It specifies CASSRGRGQGTEAFF.

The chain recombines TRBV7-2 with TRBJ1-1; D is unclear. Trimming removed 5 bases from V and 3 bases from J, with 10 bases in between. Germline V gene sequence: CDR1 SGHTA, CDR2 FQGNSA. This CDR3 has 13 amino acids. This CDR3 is CASSPSGHTEAFF. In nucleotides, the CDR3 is TGTGCCAGCAGCCCCTCAGGACACACTGAAGCTTTCTTT.